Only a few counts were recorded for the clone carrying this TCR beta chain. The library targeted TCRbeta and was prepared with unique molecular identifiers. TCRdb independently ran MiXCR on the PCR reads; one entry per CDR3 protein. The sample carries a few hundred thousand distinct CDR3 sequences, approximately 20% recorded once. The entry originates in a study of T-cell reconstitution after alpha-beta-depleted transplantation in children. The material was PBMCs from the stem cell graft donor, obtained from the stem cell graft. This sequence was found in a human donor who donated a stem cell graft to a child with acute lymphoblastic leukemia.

DNA for the CDR3: TGTGCCAGCAGTAGAACCGGTCGCACAGATACGCAGTATTTT. This translates into CASSRTGRTDTQYF. V is TRBV12-3 or TRBV12-4 and J is TRBJ2-3; D remains ambiguous. The CDR3 loop spans 14 amino acids. V was trimmed by 5 bases and J by 1 base, leaving 10 bases between them.